One and the same sample provided the 23 T cell receptor beta chains below, sequenced in a study of T cells in Graves' hyperthyroidism and ophthalmopathy. RNA transcripts yielded amplified TCR beta CDR3 regions. The HTBI primer set served for first-round RT-PCR of the TCR CDR3. TCRdb re-analysed the multiplex PCR reads in MiXCR, keeping a single row per CDR3 protein. The table records some 550,000 distinct CDR3 sequences, approximately 16% of them present only once. The specimen sequenced was blood. The receptors shown here come from a woman in her 40s with Graves' ophthalmopathy.

The rearrangement joins TRBV6-1 to TRBJ2-5; D is undetermined. Germline V lookup: CDR1 MNHNS, CDR2 SASEGT. V was trimmed by 1 base and J by 5 bases, leaving 11 bases between them. The CDR3 covers 14 residues. CDR3 sequence: CASSEGAGMETQYF. The CDR3 DNA follows: TGTGCCAGCAGTGAAGGCGCTGGTATGGAGACCCAGTACTTC.

This clonotype was seen many times. The V and J genes are TRBV18 and TRBJ1-1; the match to TRBD1 covers 8 bases. In germline, CDR1 is KGHSH, CDR2 LQKENI. V was clipped by 6 bases and J by 1 base; unmatched bases: 7. The CDR3 runs to 15 residues. In DNA, the CDR3 is TGTGCCAGCTCCCGCGGAGGGACAGGGAACACTGAAGCTTTCTTT. Translated: CASSRGGTGNTEAFF.

This clonotype was counted ten times or more. This chain links TRBV9 with TRBJ2-1, with 10 bases matching TRBD2. Trimming took 2 bases from V and 5 from J; bases not matched to a gene: 7. The CDR3 covers 16 residues. Germline CDR1 SGDLS, CDR2 YYNGEE. The CDR3 protein is CASSVASGRGDNEQFF. The CDR3 DNA reads TGTGCCAGCAGCGTGGCTAGCGGGAGAGGCGACAATGAGCAGTTCTTC.

The rearrangement uses TRBV3-1 and TRBJ2-3; TRBD2 agrees at 9 bases. CDR3 length equals 15 residues. In germline, CDR1 is LGHDT, CDR2 YNNKEL (reference sequence). V was clipped by 6 bases and J by 4 bases; unmatched bases: 8. The CDR3 here is CASRGTSSPADTQYF. The DNA of the CDR3 is TGTGCCAGCAGGGGGACTAGCTCCCCGGCAGATACGCAGTATTTT.

This clonotype was observed a few times. This sequence joins TRBV11-2 and TRBJ2-3, with TRBD2 matching 14 bases. The germline V gene encodes CDR1 SGHAT and CDR2 FQNNGV. Trimming cost V 3 bases and J 6 bases; bases outside gene matches: 8. There are 17 residues in the CDR3. CDR3 residues: CASSFGTSGRPQDTQYF. The CDR3 DNA reads TGTGCCAGCAGCTTTGGGACTAGCGGGAGACCACAGGATACGCAGTATTTT.

This chain links TRBV9 with TRBJ1-2, with D perhaps matching TRBD1 (6 bases). Germline CDR1 and CDR2: SGDLS and YYNGEE. This CDR3 region has 17 residues. Trimming left V 4 bases short and J 7 bases short, with 26 bases between. The CDR3 nucleotides read TGTGCCAGCAGCTCCTCAGCCACTAACCGGGGGCAGCTTGGCTACACCTTC. Its translation is CASSSSATNRGQLGYTF.

This clonotype came up many times. The chain is built from TRBV30 and TRBJ2-2; D is undetermined. The CDR3 is 13 amino acids. V lost 1 base and J 4 bases, leaving 7 bases between the germline ends. CDR1 GTSNPN and CDR2 SVGIG come from the germline V gene (reference sequence). The CDR3: CAWSADFTGELFF. CDR3 sequence (DNA): TGTGCCTGGAGTGCAGACTTCACCGGGGAGCTGTTTTTT.

Note on this clonotype: Here the CDR3 omits its conserved ending phenylalanine or tryptophan, so a read error is the likely source. The chain joins TRBV5-1 to TRBJ2-7; 11 bases are a match to TRBD2. V gave up 1 base and J gave up 4 bases; unmatched junction bases: 1. The CDR3 sequence is 14 residues long. CDR1 is SGHRS and CDR2 is YFSETQ in the germline V gene. This CDR3 reads CASSLTSGSYEQYL. DNA of the CDR3: TGCGCCAGCAGCTTGACTAGCGGGAGTTACGAGCAGTACCTC.

This clonotype showed up many times. The rearrangement joins TRBV20-1 to TRBJ1-5; 7 bases are shared with TRBD1. Trimming at V came to 4 bases and at J to 6 bases, leaving 6 bases not matched to a gene. Germline V gives CDR1 DFQATT, CDR2 SNEGSKA (reference sequence). This CDR3 contains 13 residues. The CDR3 bases are TGCAGTGCTAAAACAGGGGTCGCTCAGCCCCAGCATTTT. Encoded protein: CSAKTGVAQPQHF.

This clonotype was seen at least ten times. Germline and junction disagree at one end, which may indicate a read error. The rearrangement links TRBV5-1 to TRBJ2-3, with D perhaps TRBD2 (6 bases). CDR1 is SGHRS and CDR2 is YFSETQ in the germline V gene. This CDR3 comprises 15 residues. The CDR3 sequence: CASSLGGVGTDTQYF. Here the CDR3 DNA reads TGTGCCAGCAGCTTGGGCGGGGTTGGCACAGATACGCAGTATTTT.

This clonotype showed up many times. V and J are TRBV6-5 and TRBJ2-3; tentative D call: TRBD2 (5 bases). V lost 2 bases, J lost 1 base, and 10 bases lay in between. Germline loops: CDR1 MNHEY, CDR2 SVGAGI. This CDR3 is 15 amino acids long. CDR3 coding DNA: TGTGCCAGCAGTTACCGGGGTCATGGCACAGATACGCAGTATTTT. Protein product: CASSYRGHGTDTQYF.

This clonotype was recorded many times. The chain uses TRBV20-1 and TRBJ1-6, with D hard to call. This CDR3 is built from 10 residues. Trimming removed 5 bases at V and 13 bases at J, with 9 bases between. The V gene's germline CDR1 is DFQATT and CDR2 SNEGSKA (reference sequence). CDR3 residues: CSASGGPLHF. The CDR3 nucleotides read TGCAGTGCTTCTGGAGGGCCCCTCCACTTT.

The V call is TRBV20-1, the J call TRBJ2-3; 8 positions match TRBD2. Germline V lookup: CDR1 DFQATT, CDR2 SNEGSKA (reference sequence). The ends lost 6 bases at V and 5 bases at J; junction bases unmatched: 7. The CDR3 is made up of 13 amino acids. CDR3 protein: CSAHRGGVDTQYF. The CDR3 bases are TGCAGTGCACATCGGGGGGGGGTAGATACGCAGTATTTT.

The chain recombines TRBV6-1 with TRBJ2-3, with TRBD2 matching 10 bases. J was trimmed by 7 bases and V by 0 bases; bases with no gene match: 7. The CDR3 has 16 amino acids. Germline-derived CDR1 and CDR2 are MNHNS and SASEGT. Here the CDR3 reads CASSEASGGARNTQYF. CDR3 bases: TGTGCCAGCAGTGAAGCCAGCGGGGGGGCCAGAAATACGCAGTATTTT.

Many counts were recorded for this clonotype. The chain recombines TRBV13 with TRBJ2-1, with TRBD2 matching over 8 bases. This CDR3 spans 14 amino acids. With 4 bases clipped from V and 12 bases from J, the junction kept 11 bases outside the gene matches. CDR1 is PRHDT and CDR2 is FYEKMQ in the germline V gene (reference sequence). This CDR3 is CASSSRTSSLVQFF. As DNA, the CDR3 is TGTGCCAGCAGCTCCCGGACTAGCAGTCTCGTGCAGTTCTTC. The variable domain in full, completed from reference TRBV13 and TRBJ2-1, reads AAGVIQSPRHLIKEKRETATLKCYPIPRHDTVYWYQQGPGQDPQFLISFYEKMQSDKGSIPDRFSAQQFSDYHSELNMSSLELGDSALYFCASSSRTSSLVQFFGPGTRLTVL.

Ten or more counts support this clonotype. This rearrangement joins TRBV7-9 to TRBJ2-5, with TRBD2 matching over 14 bases. The V gene's germline CDR1 is SEHNR and CDR2 FQNEAQ (reference sequence). The CDR3 has 18 residues. With V trimmed by 5 bases and J by 4 bases, 12 bases remained unmatched. Here the CDR3 reads CASSPRPGTSGSGETQYF. The CDR3 DNA sequence: TGTGCCAGCAGCCCTCGACCCGGGACTAGCGGGAGTGGAGAGACCCAGTACTTC.

This clonotype was seen repeatedly, ten times or more. The germline gene is not matched at one end of the junction; a read error may be the cause. The chain is built from TRBV18 and TRBJ2-7, with TRBD2 matching 8 bases. This CDR3 is built from 14 residues. Germline CDR1 is KGHSH and CDR2 is LQKENI. CDR3 DNA: TGTGCCAGCTCCCCACGGGAGGGGACCTACGAGCAGTACTTC. This encodes CASSPREGTYEQYF.

Ten or more counts support this clonotype. This rearrangement joins TRBV7-8 to TRBJ2-5; D is unresolved. With 2 bases removed from V and 2 bases from J, the gap between germline ends came to 15 bases. The germline V gene has CDR1 SGHVS and CDR2 FQNEAQ. The length of the CDR3 is 16 residues. The CDR3: CASSLKFAAEQETQYF. CDR3 bases: TGTGCCAGCAGCTTAAAATTTGCGGCAGAACAAGAGACCCAGTACTTC.

This clonotype appeared many times. The gene calls are TRBV5-5 and TRBJ2-1; TRBD1 matches 9 bases. Trimming at V came to 1 base and at J to 7 bases, leaving 12 bases not matched to a gene. Looked up from germline, CDR1 is SGHKS and CDR2 is YYEKEE (reference sequence). CDR3 length: 17 amino acids. CDR3 residues: CASSLTYNRGRGNEQFF. CDR3 bases: TGTGCCAGCAGCTTGACCTACAACAGGGGGCGAGGGAATGAGCAGTTCTTC.

This clonotype was observed a few times. The J gene is TRBJ1-1, the V gene TRBV9; D perhaps matches TRBD1 (6 bases). CDR1 SGDLS and CDR2 YYNGEE come from the germline V gene. V was clipped by 5 bases and J by 3 bases, with 14 bases between them. CDR3 size: 14 residues. As DNA, the CDR3 is TGTGCCAGCAGGAAAGGACAGAGCGACACTGAAGCTTTCTTT. Protein product: CASRKGQSDTEAFF.

This clonotype was found many times. The V call is TRBV11-2, the J call TRBJ1-2; maybe TRBD1 (5 bases). CDR1 and CDR2 from the germline V gene are SGHAT and FQNNGV. The CDR3 extends over 13 amino acids. V was pared by 5 bases and J by 8 bases, with 15 bases between. In DNA, the CDR3 is TGTGCCAGCAGCCGTACCCAGGGATCGGGCTACACCTTC. Translating it yields CASSRTQGSGYTF.

V usage is TRBV19 and J usage is TRBJ2-2, with D possibly being TRBD2 (5 bases). The germline gives CDR1 LNHDA, CDR2 SQIVND (reference sequence). V shed 3 bases and J shed 6 bases, with 14 bases lying between them. CDR3 length equals 15 residues. The CDR3 region is CASSMLVGDPGELFF. In DNA form, the CDR3 reads TGTGCCAGTAGTATGTTGGTGGGAGACCCCGGGGAGCTGTTTTTT.

This clonotype was observed at least ten times. V and J are TRBV28 and TRBJ2-7, with D hard to call. Trimming stripped 8 bases from V and 0 bases from J, with 8 bases between. The CDR3 covers 12 residues. Germline assignment: CDR1 MDHEN and CDR2 SYDVKM. The DNA of the CDR3 is TGTGCCAGCCGCCGGAGCTCCTACGAGCAGTACTTC. Amino acids: CASRRSSYEQYF.